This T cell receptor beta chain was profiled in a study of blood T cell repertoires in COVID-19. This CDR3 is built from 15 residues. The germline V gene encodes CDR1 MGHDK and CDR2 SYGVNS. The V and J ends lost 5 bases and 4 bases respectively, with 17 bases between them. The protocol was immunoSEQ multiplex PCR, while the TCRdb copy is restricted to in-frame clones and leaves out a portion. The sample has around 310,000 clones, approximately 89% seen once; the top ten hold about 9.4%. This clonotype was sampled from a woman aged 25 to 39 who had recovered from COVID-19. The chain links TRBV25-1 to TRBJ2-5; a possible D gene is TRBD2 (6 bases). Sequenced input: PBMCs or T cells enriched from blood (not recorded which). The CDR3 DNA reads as TGTGCCAGCAGTCTAGCGTTTGGAAGAGGAGAGACCCAGTACTTC. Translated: CASSLAFGRGETQYF.